What follows are 16 T cell receptor beta chains derived from one specimen sequenced in a study of shared clonotypes between healthy human individuals. The method was immunoSEQ multiplex PCR; TCRdb's version includes in-frame clones alone and lacks a portion of them. This sample has some 530,000 clones, with 60% to 80% found just once. The sample taken for sequencing was PBMCs. The receptors here all came from a woman between 40 and 50 years old in good health. Some clones in this sample may be carry-over from other donors' samples.

The V gene is TRBV2, the J gene TRBJ2-3, with 12 bases fitting TRBD2. The ends lost 2 bases at V and 13 bases at J; junction bases unmatched: 4. The CDR3 consists of 13 residues. CDR1 and CDR2 from the germline V gene are SNHLY and FYNNEI. DNA for the CDR3: TGTGCCAGCAGTGAACTAGCGGGAGGGCCCGAGTATTTT. Its protein product is CASSELAGGPEYF.

The V call is TRBV7-2, the J call TRBJ2-5, with D unresolved. CDR3 length equals 13 residues. With 3 bases removed from V and 5 bases from J, the gap between germline ends came to 10 bases. The germline CDR1 and CDR2 sequences are SGHTA and FQGNSA. This CDR3 reads CASSFNPAETQYF. The CDR3 bases are TGTGCCAGCAGCTTTAACCCAGCCGAGACCCAGTACTTC.

V is TRBV27 and J is TRBJ2-7; 7 bases match TRBD2. Germline V CDR1 and CDR2: MNHEY, SMNVEV (reference sequence). V was clipped by 6 bases and J by 2 bases; unmatched bases: 13. The CDR3 length is 16 residues. The CDR3 bases are TGTGCCAGCAGCCGAAGACTATCGGGAGGCCCCTACGAGCAGTACTTC. Protein: CASSRRLSGGPYEQYF.

A word on this clone: Other nucleotide sequences in the sample specify the same CDR3. The chain recombines TRBV5-1 with TRBJ2-3; D call uncertain. V lost 1 base and J 1 base, leaving 4 bases between the germline ends. CDR1 is SGHRS, CDR2 YFSETQ, per germline. The length of the CDR3 is 13 residues. The CDR3 DNA reads TGCGCCAGCAGCTTGTTGGGCACAGATACGCAGTATTTT. Its protein is CASSLLGTDTQYF.

The chain employs TRBV11-2 and TRBJ2-4; tentative D call: TRBD2 (5 bases). V lost 3 bases and J 7 bases, leaving 10 bases between the germline ends. This CDR3 has 13 residues. CDR1 is SGHAT and CDR2 is FQNNGV in the germline V gene. CDR3 sequence reads: CASSFGVGNIQYF. Written as DNA, the CDR3 is TGTGCCAGCAGCTTCGGGGTCGGGAACATTCAGTACTTC.

The J gene is TRBJ2-3, the V gene TRBV15; 8 nucleotides align to TRBD1. This CDR3 is built from 15 residues. The ends lost 3 bases at V and 2 bases at J; junction bases unmatched: 4. Germline CDR1 and CDR2: LNHNV and YYDKDF (reference sequence). CDR3 sequence reads: CATSRRTGHTDTQYF. DNA for the CDR3: TGTGCCACCAGCAGGAGGACAGGGCACACAGATACGCAGTATTTT.

This clone showed up just once. This rearrangement joins TRBV18 to TRBJ2-1, with TRBD2 identical over 13 bases. The germline gives CDR1 KGHSH, CDR2 LQKENI. Trimming cost V 3 bases and J 9 bases; bases outside gene matches: 8. CDR3 length: 16 residues. CDR3 sequence reads: CASSPITLAGGSEQFF. For the CDR3, the DNA is TGTGCCAGCTCACCCATTACACTAGCGGGAGGGAGTGAGCAGTTCTTC.

This chain links TRBV6-1 with TRBJ2-7; 8 nucleotides match TRBD2. The CDR3 has 15 residues. The junction had 14 bases not matched to a gene; V was cut back by 7 bases and J by 6 bases. The germline V gene encodes CDR1 MNHNS and CDR2 SASEGT. CDR3 region: CASTGAGVRPFEQYF. The CDR3 coding sequence is TGTGCCAGCACAGGAGCGGGAGTACGTCCCTTCGAGCAGTACTTC.

V usage is TRBV5-1 and J usage is TRBJ1-1; 7 bases fit TRBD1. This CDR3 is 16 amino acids long. The J segment lost 7 bases and the V segment lost 5 bases, leaving 17 bases of the junction unmatched. The germline V gene has CDR1 SGHRS and CDR2 YFSETQ. The CDR3 DNA is TGCGCCAGCAGATTTAACTCCGGACAGGTTGGAGGTGAAGCTTTCTTT. Its protein is CASRFNSGQVGGEAFF.

This sequence joins TRBV5-1 and TRBJ2-7; D is perhaps TRBD1 or TRBD2 (5 bases each). The CDR3 length is 17 residues. Germline lookup yields CDR1 SGHRS and CDR2 YFSETQ. The V end was cut by 0 bases, the J end by 1 base, with 17 bases between. The CDR3 sequence is CASSLDPGARSSYEQYF. The CDR3 nucleotides read TGCGCCAGCAGCTTGGATCCCGGGGCACGATCGTCCTACGAGCAGTACTTC.

About this clone itself: The germline gene is not matched at one end of the junction; a read error may be the cause. Other DNA sequences in the sample encode the same CDR3. The chain recombines TRBV7-2 with TRBJ2-2, with a weak D call TRBD2 (5 bases). CDR1 and CDR2 (germline): SGHTA, FQGNSA. The CDR3 totals 14 residues. CDR3 nucleotides: TGTGCCAGCAGCTTTAATCGGGGAACCGGGGAACTGTTTTTT. It codes for CASSFNRGTGELFF.

This clone has more than one count but fewer than ten. The chain links TRBV6-1 to TRBJ1-1; maybe TRBD1 (5 bases). Trimming stripped 3 bases from V and 3 bases from J, with 8 bases between. This CDR3 has 13 residues. Germline CDR1 reads MNHNS; CDR2 reads SASEGT. For the CDR3, the DNA is TGTGCCAGCAGTGACTTACAGGACACTGAAGCTTTCTTT. It yields the protein CASSDLQDTEAFF.

The chain carries TRBV27 and TRBJ2-1; tentatively, D is TRBD1 or TRBD2 (5 bases each). Trimming took 4 bases from V and 6 from J, leaving 19 bases between them. The CDR3 totals 16 residues. Germline CDR1 reads MNHEY; CDR2 reads SMNVEV (reference sequence). The CDR3, as DNA: TGTGCCAGCAGTTCCCGGGACCCGGGGCGTAGCAATGAGCAGTTCTTC. Protein: CASSSRDPGRSNEQFF.

This chain links TRBV5-1 with TRBJ2-1; TRBD1 matches at 7 bases. Trimming removed 7 bases from V and 7 bases from J; junction bases left unmatched: 11. Germline V CDR1 and CDR2: SGHRS, YFSETQ. The CDR3 runs to 14 residues. The CDR3: CASGQDSPRNEQFF. The CDR3 nucleotides are TGCGCCAGCGGACAGGACAGTCCAAGGAATGAGCAGTTCTTC.

V is TRBV23-1 and J is TRBJ2-5, with TRBD2 matching over 13 bases. The J call may be faulty, since TRBJ2-7 better matches the DNA end. TRBV23-1 is given ORF status, its function remaining uncertain. The CDR3 has 16 amino acids. CDR3 DNA sequence: TGCGCCAGCAGTCAATGGACTAGCGGGAGCTCCTACGAGCAGTACTTC. Translation gives CASSQWTSGSSYEQYF.

The CDR3 is CASSFDGSADTQYF. The DNA for the CDR3 is TGTGCCAGCAGCTTTGATGGGAGCGCAGATACGCAGTATTTT. This rearrangement joins TRBV7-9 to TRBJ2-3, with a tentative D call TRBD2 (5 bases). The CDR3 covers 14 residues. V lost 3 bases, J lost 4 bases, and 11 bases lay in between. Per the germline V gene, CDR1 is SEHNR and CDR2 is FQNEAQ (reference sequence).